The 9 T cell receptor beta chains below all came from one sample that was sequenced in a study of OX40 agonist ivuxolimab in advanced cancers. Sequencing was performed with immunoSEQ multiplex PCR; in TCRdb, only in-frame clones are kept and a portion is missing. The table shows 80,000 or so clones, with almost 85% occurring only once. The sequences come from CD4+ or CD8+ T cells sorted from blood, collected in a trial of the OX40 agonist ivuxolimab. These receptors all stem from an adult with an advanced solid tumor such as melanoma, head and neck, liver or kidney cancer.

This clone was detected a few times. The chain combines TRBV12-5 with TRBJ1-2; weak D call: TRBD1 (5 bases). V lost 1 base and J lost 8, with 14 bases in between. The CDR3 runs 14 residues. In germline, CDR1 is LGHNT, CDR2 FRNRAP. CDR3 bases: TGTGCTAGTGGTTTGGACGGGACTAACTGGGGCTACACCTTC. Translation: CASGLDGTNWGYTF.

CDR3 nucleotide sequence: TGCAGCGTTGTGGGGGGGGGCTACAATGAGCAGTTCTTC. This gives the protein CSVVGGGYNEQFF. This chain uses TRBV29-1 with TRBJ2-1; 7 bases agree with TRBD2. Losses at the gene ends were 4 bases for V and 3 bases for J; bases not matched to a gene: 3. The CDR3 runs 13 residues. Germline CDR1 SQVTM, CDR2 ANQGSEA.

The chain uses TRBV5-5 and TRBJ2-1; the match to TRBD1 covers 10 bases. The CDR3 has 17 residues. Germline lookup yields CDR1 SGHKS and CDR2 YYEKEE (reference sequence). V lost 5 bases and J lost 4; bases outside the gene matches: 12. The CDR3 sequence: CASSYQPGQGKYNEQFF. The CDR3 DNA reads TGTGCCAGCAGTTACCAACCGGGACAGGGGAAATACAATGAGCAGTTCTTC.

This clone was counted once. The V and J genes are TRBV7-2 and TRBJ2-5; TRBD2 aligns across 10 bases. The germline gives CDR1 SGHTA, CDR2 FQGNSA. J gave up 3 bases and V 6 bases, and 7 bases lay outside the gene matches. CDR3 length: 15 amino acids. DNA for the CDR3: TGTGCCAGCAGGGTTCGGCTAGCGGGGGAAGAGACCCAGTACTTC. It is translated as CASRVRLAGEETQYF. The variable domain in full, completed from reference TRBV7-2 and TRBJ2-5, reads GAGVSQSPSNKVTEKGKDVELRCDPISGHTALYWYRQSLGQGLEFLIYFQGNSAPDKSGLPSDRFSAERTGGSVSTLTIQRTQQEDSAVYLCASRVRLAGEETQYFGPGTRLLVL.

The chain uses TRBV4-1 and TRBJ1-4; a possible D gene is TRBD1 (6 bases). In germline, CDR1 is MGHRA, CDR2 YSYEKL. CDR3 length: 17 residues. The V and J ends lost 4 bases and 8 bases respectively, with 23 bases between them. The CDR3 DNA sequence: TGCGCCAGCAGCCGCGGGGGCCCCCTTCTTGGGATGGAAAAACTGTTTTTT. Amino acid sequence: CASSRGGPLLGMEKLFF.

This clone was counted between two and nine times. The gene calls are TRBV9 and TRBJ2-7, with D tentatively TRBD2 (5 bases). V was shortened by 4 bases and J by 2 bases, with 10 bases between the two germline ends. CDR3 length: 13 residues. Germline CDR1 is SGDLS and CDR2 is YYNGEE. In DNA, the CDR3 is TGTGCCAGCAGCTCGGACTCTGCCTACGAGCAGTACTTC. It translates to CASSSDSAYEQYF.

CDR3 coding DNA: TGTGCCAGCAGCCGAGAGGGGGCCCTCTACGAGCAGTACTTC. This sequence encodes CASSREGALYEQYF. V usage is TRBV27 and J usage is TRBJ2-7; 7 positions agree with TRBD1. The germline V gene encodes CDR1 MNHEY and CDR2 SMNVEV (reference sequence). The trim removed 6 bases at V and 3 bases at J, leaving 8 bases unmatched. The CDR3 extends over 14 amino acids.

The rearrangement links TRBV4-1 to TRBJ2-5, with a tentative D call TRBD1 (6 bases). The end of the DNA is better explained by TRBJ2-7, so the J call may be wrong. In germline, CDR1 is MGHRA, CDR2 YSYEKL. The CDR3 sequence is 16 residues long. CDR3 DNA sequence: TGCGCCAGCAGCCAAGATCTGGGGGCCCTCCTCTACGAGCAGTACTTC. This codes for CASSQDLGALLYEQYF.

The CDR3 loop is CASSRNRESYEQYF. The CDR3 DNA is TGCGCCAGCAGCCGGAACCGGGAGTCCTACGAGCAGTACTTC. The chain is built from TRBV4-3 and TRBJ2-7, with D perhaps TRBD2 (6 bases). The germline V gene has CDR1 LGHNA and CDR2 YSLEER. This CDR3 contains 14 residues. V lost 4 bases, J lost 1 base, and 11 bases lay in between.